The T cell receptor (beta chain) under discussion was sequenced for a study of shared clonotypes between healthy human individuals. General observations from the study: Naive subsets generally had larger estimated richness than memory subsets.

There were only Caucasian adults among the donors, and all lived in Nashville, Tennessee. Concerning this clone: Its antigen remains unknown.

The CDR3 runs 17 residues. Germline V gene lookup returns CDR1 MGHRA and CDR2 YSYEKL. V dropped 0 bases and J dropped 2; count of bases not matched to a gene: 7. Here immunoSEQ multiplex PCR was the method, and the copy in TCRdb shows in-frame clones only, minus some. The sample shows around 2.1 million clones, approximately 96% of them seen only once. Sequencing was carried out using naive CD4+ T cells sorted from blood. Specified subset: CD45RA+ positively selected. The chain employs TRBV4-1 and TRBJ1-5, with 7 bases that match TRBD1. The receptor was isolated from a man aged 18 to 29 in good health. The CDR3 DNA is TGCGCCAGCAGCCAAGAGAAGCAGGGGGTGGGCAATCAGCCCCAGCATTTT. It codes for CASSQEKQGVGNQPQHF.